One sample yielded the 32 T cell receptor beta chains listed below, sequenced in a study of T cells after yellow fever vaccination. From the 5' RACE reads, TCRdb called clonotypes with MiXCR, one entry per CDR3 protein. Of around 320,000 distinct CDR3 sequences listed, around 10% are singletons. Sequenced material: CD4+ T cells sorted from PBMCs, taken 5 days after the yellow fever booster vaccination. These receptors came from a man aged 18 to 35 who received the YFV17D yellow fever vaccine.

The chain links TRBV20-1 to TRBJ2-3; the match to TRBD2 covers 12 bases. V lost 1 base and J lost 8; bases outside the gene matches: 7. The CDR3 is 15 residues long. CDR1 DFQATT and CDR2 SNEGSKA come from the germline V gene (reference sequence). The chain's CDR3 is CSARGSSGGASTQYF. In DNA, the CDR3 is TGCAGTGCTAGAGGGTCTAGCGGGGGGGCCAGTACGCAGTATTTT.

This clonotype was picked up many times. The rearrangement links TRBV7-8 to TRBJ2-4; 14 nucleotides agree with TRBD2. The CDR3 has 18 residues. V dropped 1 base and J dropped 0; count of bases not matched to a gene: 2. Germline-derived CDR1 and CDR2 are SGHVS and FQNEAQ. The CDR3 coding sequence is TGTGCCAGCAGCTTAGGACTAGCGGGGGGGTTAGCCAAAAACATTCAGTACTTC. Translated, it gives CASSLGLAGGLAKNIQYF. The variable domain in full, completed from reference TRBV7-8 and TRBJ2-4, reads GAGVSQSPRYKVAKRGQDVALRCDPISGHVSLFWYQQALGQGPEFLTYFQNEAQLDKSGLPSDRFFAERPEGSVSTLKIQRTQQEDSAVYLCASSLGLAGGLAKNIQYFGAGTRLSVL.

There are a few counts of this clonotype. The V gene is TRBV10-3, the J gene TRBJ2-1; D may be TRBD1 (6 bases). CDR1 ENHRY and CDR2 SYGVKD come from the germline V gene. This CDR3 spans 14 amino acids. V gave up 8 bases and J gave up 0 bases, with 11 bases separating them. The CDR3 nucleotides are TGTGCCATCTTAAAACAGGGCTCCTACAATGAGCAGTTCTTC. Translated, it gives CAILKQGSYNEQFF.

This clonotype has a handful of counts. The V call is TRBV6-6, the J call TRBJ2-7, with TRBD2 matching 8 bases. The germline CDR1 and CDR2 sequences are MNHNY and SVGAGI (reference sequence). This CDR3 contains 15 residues. V was pared by 2 bases and J by 6 bases, with 9 bases of the junction left unmatched. The CDR3 nucleotides are TGTGCCAGCAGTTACGGCGGGGGGCCTTCGGTCGAGCAGTACGTC. The encoded protein is CASSYGGGPSVEQYV.

This clonotype was picked up a small number of times. The rearrangement joins TRBV20-1 to TRBJ2-5, with D perhaps matching TRBD1 or TRBD2 (5 bases each). Germline lookup yields CDR1 DFQATT and CDR2 SNEGSKA (reference sequence). The CDR3 is 15 residues long. V lost 0 bases to trimming and J lost 5 bases, with 16 bases between them. CDR3 region: CSARDLRLGVETQYF. The CDR3 coding sequence is TGCAGTGCTAGAGATCTCCGGTTGGGGGTTGAGACCCAGTACTTC.

V gene TRBV11-3 combines with J gene TRBJ2-3, with 9 bases identical to TRBD2. Germline V gives CDR1 SGHNT, CDR2 YENEEA. This CDR3 has 17 amino acids. V trimming: 3 bases; J trimming: 2 bases; junction bases outside the gene matches: 9. The CDR3 reads CASSFGSSGAHTDTQYF. The CDR3 region has the DNA TGTGCCAGCAGCTTCGGGTCTAGCGGGGCCCACACAGATACGCAGTATTTT.

This clonotype showed up just a few times. This chain connects TRBV5-4 to TRBJ2-3; either TRBD1 or TRBD2 may fit D (5 bases each). Trimming left V 4 bases short and J 2 bases short, with 14 bases between. The CDR3 has 15 amino acids. CDR1 is SGHNT and CDR2 is YYREEE in the germline V gene (reference sequence). Written as DNA, the CDR3 is TGTGCCAGCAGCCCTACCGGGGCGAACACAGATACGCAGTATTTT. Its protein product is CASSPTGANTDTQYF.

At least ten counts were recorded for this clonotype. The chain recombines TRBV2 with TRBJ1-5, with 9 bases aligning to TRBD1. V trimming: 9 bases; J trimming: 6 bases; junction bases outside the gene matches: 3. CDR3 length: 12 residues. Germline loops: CDR1 SNHLY, CDR2 FYNNEI. CDR3 region: CASRQGGQPQHF. In DNA, the CDR3 is TGTGCCAGTAGACAGGGGGGTCAGCCCCAGCATTTT.

This chain connects TRBV12-3 or TRBV12-4 to TRBJ2-7; a possible D gene is TRBD1 (5 bases). The CDR3 spans 13 residues. With 6 bases removed from V and 2 bases from J, the gap between germline ends came to 11 bases. CDR3 sequence: CASRQGVTYEQYF. Here the CDR3 DNA reads TGTGCCAGCAGGCAGGGTGTTACCTACGAGCAGTACTTC.

This clonotype showed up just a few times. The chain uses TRBV3-1 and TRBJ2-5; D gene ambiguous. CDR3 length equals 13 residues. With 5 bases removed from V and 5 bases from J, the gap between germline ends came to 12 bases. Germline loops: CDR1 LGHDT, CDR2 YNNKEL (reference sequence). The DNA for the CDR3 is TGTGCCAGCAGCTTTCTGTCCCTGGAGACCCAGTACTTC. It yields the protein CASSFLSLETQYF.

This clonotype was counted between two and nine times. The V and J genes are TRBV11-3 and TRBJ1-1, with D possibly TRBD1 on 6 matching bases. Trimming took off 4 bases at V and 7 bases at J, with 13 bases between the two ends. There are 13 residues in the CDR3. The germline V gene encodes CDR1 SGHNT and CDR2 YENEEA. CDR3 amino acids: CASSSRQDHEAFF. Written as DNA, the CDR3 is TGTGCCAGCAGCTCCAGACAGGACCATGAAGCTTTCTTT.

The chain recombines TRBV20-1 with TRBJ2-3; 7 nucleotides align to TRBD2. The germline gives CDR1 DFQATT, CDR2 SNEGSKA (reference sequence). The V gene end was trimmed by 1 base and the J gene end by 2 bases; junction bases not matched to a gene: 9. The CDR3 extends over 16 amino acids. This chain's CDR3 is CSARGPQGGNTDTQYF. The CDR3, as DNA: TGCAGTGCTAGAGGTCCGCAGGGAGGGAACACAGATACGCAGTATTTT.

This clonotype showed up just a few times. The chain uses TRBV6-5 and TRBJ1-1; the D is unclear. This CDR3 is 14 amino acids long. V gave up 7 bases and J gave up 3 bases, with 15 bases separating them. Germline-derived CDR1 and CDR2 are MNHEY and SVGAGI. This CDR3 reads CASKIQWVYTEAFF. CDR3 DNA: TGTGCCAGCAAAATACAATGGGTCTACACTGAAGCTTTCTTT.

The CDR3 reads CAWSVFYEQYF. As DNA, the CDR3 is TGTGCCTGGAGTGTATTCTACGAGCAGTACTTC. The chain uses TRBV30 and TRBJ2-7, with unresolved D. The V and J ends lost 0 bases and 3 bases respectively, with 3 bases between them. CDR1 is GTSNPN and CDR2 is SVGIG in the germline V gene (reference sequence). This CDR3 region has 11 residues.

The chain recombines TRBV28 with TRBJ1-5, with 7 positions matching TRBD1. Per germline, CDR1 MDHEN and CDR2 SYDVKM. Losses at the gene ends were 4 bases for V and 7 bases for J; bases not matched to a gene: 7. This CDR3 is 14 amino acids long. The CDR3: CASSSTGPGQPQHF. As DNA, the CDR3 is TGTGCCAGCAGTTCGACAGGGCCGGGGCAGCCCCAGCATTTT.

The J gene is TRBJ2-1, the V gene TRBV6-4; 7 bases match TRBD2. CDR1 and CDR2 from the germline V gene are MRHNA and SNTAGT. This CDR3 contains 17 residues. Trimming at V came to 0 bases and at J to 0 bases, leaving 5 bases not matched to a gene. CDR3 in amino acids: CASSDSTSASSYNEQFF. The CDR3 region has the DNA TGTGCCAGCAGTGACTCTACTAGCGCCAGCTCCTACAATGAGCAGTTCTTC.

The CDR3 sequence is CATSMGGETQYF. In nucleotides, the CDR3 is TGTGCCACCAGCATGGGAGGGGAGACCCAGTACTTC. J is TRBJ2-5 and V is TRBV15; 7 nucleotides line up with TRBD2. This CDR3 comprises 12 residues. Germline CDR1 LNHNV, CDR2 YYDKDF (reference sequence). The J segment lost 5 bases and the V segment lost 4 bases, leaving 1 base of the junction unmatched.

The chain joins TRBV7-2 to TRBJ2-3, with D hard to call. The CDR3 has 11 amino acids. Looked up from germline, CDR1 is SGHTA and CDR2 is FQGNSA. Trimming took 4 bases from V and 7 from J, leaving 6 bases between them. The CDR3 nucleotides read TGTGCCAGCAGCTCCGAGTATACGCAGTATTTT. It is translated as CASSSEYTQYF.

This clonotype occurred a few times. The chain is built from TRBV15 and TRBJ2-5; 7 bases fit TRBD1. Germline CDR1 reads LNHNV; CDR2 reads YYDKDF (reference sequence). The CDR3 sequence is 13 residues long. V dropped 2 bases and J dropped 3; count of bases not matched to a gene: 0. CDR3 residues: CATSRQGEETQYF. In DNA form, the CDR3 reads TGTGCCACCAGCAGACAGGGGGAAGAGACCCAGTACTTC.

The chain joins TRBV18 to TRBJ1-1; 7 bases match TRBD1. The CDR3 loop spans 15 amino acids. CDR1 and CDR2 from the germline V gene are KGHSH and LQKENI. Germline trimming cut 0 bases from V and 5 bases from J; bases unmatched to any gene: 6. The CDR3, as DNA: TGTGCCAGCTCACCACCCTCCAGGGGGGAGACTGAAGCTTTCTTT. Encoded protein: CASSPPSRGETEAFF.

This clonotype was detected a few times. The genes are TRBV5-1 and TRBJ2-3; D is uncertain. V lost 0 bases and J 0 bases, leaving 8 bases between the germline ends. This CDR3 is built from 15 residues. Per the germline V gene, CDR1 is SGHRS and CDR2 is YFSETQ. As DNA, the CDR3 is TGCGCCAGCAGCTTGGAGGACGGCAGCACAGATACGCAGTATTTT. Protein sequence: CASSLEDGSTDTQYF.

This clonotype was observed many times. The chain combines TRBV6-5 with TRBJ1-6; 7 nucleotides line up with TRBD1. The V segment lost 5 bases and the J segment 10 bases; nucleotides outside the gene matches: 8. This CDR3 spans 14 amino acids. The germline V gene encodes CDR1 MNHEY and CDR2 SVGAGI. In nucleotides, the CDR3 is TGTGCCAGCAGTCGACAGGGTGGTGAATCACCCCTCCACTTT. It encodes CASSRQGGESPLHF.

The chain employs TRBV6-2 or TRBV6-3 and TRBJ1-5; maybe TRBD1 (5 bases). V lost 6 bases to trimming and J lost 2 bases, with 17 bases between them. This CDR3 contains 16 residues. Germline CDR1 and CDR2: MNHEY and SVGEGT. As DNA, the CDR3 is TGTGCCAGCAGACTTCGGGGGGAAGGGGGCAATCAGCCCCAGCATTTT. Protein: CASRLRGEGGNQPQHF.

The chain couples TRBV12-3 or TRBV12-4 to TRBJ2-2; perhaps TRBD1 as D (6 bases). The CDR3 covers 12 residues. The germline V and J ends were trimmed by 10 bases and 6 bases, with 12 bases remaining between them. The CDR3, as DNA: TGTGCCATCTTACAGGGCTCCGGGGAGCTGTTTTTT. Protein sequence: CAILQGSGELFF.

This clonotype was observed a few times. The V call is TRBV20-1, the J call TRBJ2-1; 9 bases agree with TRBD2. Looked up from germline, CDR1 is DFQATT and CDR2 is SNEGSKA (reference sequence). The CDR3 has 14 residues. J was trimmed by 8 bases and V by 2 bases; bases with no gene match: 7. The CDR3 region is CSARPAGGPYEQFF. Written as DNA, the CDR3 is TGCAGTGCTAGACCGGCGGGGGGGCCGTATGAGCAGTTCTTC.

This clonotype turned up a few times. The chain links TRBV12-3 or TRBV12-4 to TRBJ1-5; D ambiguous. The CDR3 extends over 13 amino acids. Deletions cut 5 bases from V and 11 bases from J, with 16 bases between. The CDR3 nucleotides read TGTGCCAGCAGTCTCCTTAGGTACTCGGCCCAGCATTTT. Residues: CASSLLRYSAQHF.

This clonotype was seen many times. The chain employs TRBV7-9 and TRBJ2-1, with 11 bases aligning to TRBD1. Trimming cost V 5 bases and J 4 bases; bases outside gene matches: 7. The germline V gene has CDR1 SEHNR and CDR2 FQNEAQ (reference sequence). This CDR3 has 16 residues. CDR3 DNA sequence: TGTGCCAGCAGCGCGGACGGACAGGGGGCTTACAATGAGCAGTTCTTC. Its protein product is CASSADGQGAYNEQFF.

This clonotype was seen a handful of times. This sequence joins TRBV18 and TRBJ2-1, with a tentative D call TRBD1 (5 bases). CDR3 size: 16 residues. V was trimmed by 8 bases and J by 3 bases, leaving 20 bases between them. CDR1 is KGHSH and CDR2 is LQKENI in the germline V gene. Here the CDR3 reads CASTNTDSGYYNEQFF. CDR3 coding DNA: TGTGCCAGCACCAACACCGATTCAGGGTACTACAATGAGCAGTTCTTC.

The chain joins TRBV6-6 to TRBJ2-7, with 9 positions matching TRBD2. The ends lost 5 bases at V and 3 bases at J; junction bases unmatched: 8. The CDR3 totals 15 residues. Per germline, CDR1 MNHNY and CDR2 SVGAGI (reference sequence). CDR3 nucleotides: TGTGCCAGCAGTCCCCCGGAAGCGGGGGGCTACGAGCAGTACTTC. It translates to CASSPPEAGGYEQYF.

The chain joins TRBV7-2 to TRBJ2-3; TRBD1 or TRBD2 may be the D gene (5 bases each). The CDR3 contains 16 residues. The germline V gene encodes CDR1 SGHTA and CDR2 FQGNSA. Trimming removed 6 bases from V and 0 bases from J, with 16 bases in between. CDR3 in DNA: TGTGCCAGCAGTTATTACCGGGACGAGAGCACAGATACGCAGTATTTT. It yields the protein CASSYYRDESTDTQYF.

This clonotype appeared a few times. The gene calls are TRBV5-4 and TRBJ2-4, with 7 bases aligning to TRBD1. The CDR3 sequence is 15 residues long. The trim removed 2 bases at V and 3 bases at J, leaving 5 bases unmatched. Germline V gene lookup returns CDR1 SGHNT and CDR2 YYREEE (reference sequence). The CDR3 DNA follows: TGTGCCAGCAGCTTCCGGGACAGAGACAAAAACATTCAGTACTTC. As protein: CASSFRDRDKNIQYF. The whole variable domain, remainder taken from reference TRBV5-4 and TRBJ2-4, is ETGVTQSPTHLIKTRGQQVTLRCSSQSGHNTVSWYQQALGQGPQFIFQYYREEENGRGNFPPRFSGLQFPNYSSELNVNALELDDSALYLCASSFRDRDKNIQYFGAGTRLSVL.

The chain carries TRBV7-3 and TRBJ2-5; maybe TRBD2 (6 bases). The CDR3 has 13 residues. Trimming shortened V by 0 bases and J by 10 bases, and 12 bases separated the two germline ends. Germline V CDR1 and CDR2: SGHTA, FQGTGA. CDR3 protein: CASSLTAGRGQYF. CDR3 nucleotides: TGTGCCAGCAGCTTAACGGCGGGAAGGGGCCAGTACTTC.